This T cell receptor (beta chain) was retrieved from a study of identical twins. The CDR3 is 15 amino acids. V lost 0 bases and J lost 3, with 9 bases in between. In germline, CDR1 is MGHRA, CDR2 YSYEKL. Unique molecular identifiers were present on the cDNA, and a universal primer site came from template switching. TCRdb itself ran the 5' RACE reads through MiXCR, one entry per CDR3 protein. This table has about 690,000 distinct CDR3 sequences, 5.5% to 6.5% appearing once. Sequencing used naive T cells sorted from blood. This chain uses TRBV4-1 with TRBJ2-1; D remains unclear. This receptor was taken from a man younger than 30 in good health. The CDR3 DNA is TGCGCCAGCAGCCAAGATCTGTCGGTCTACAATGAGCAGTTCTTC. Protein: CASSQDLSVYNEQFF.